The source of this TCR beta chain is a study of identical twins. This clonotype was seen at least ten times. Per germline, CDR1 MNHEY and CDR2 SMNVEV (reference sequence). V was pared by 4 bases and J by 7 bases, with 7 bases of the junction left unmatched. The CDR3 runs 15 residues. TCRdb re-called the 5' RACE reads through MiXCR, storing one row per CDR3 protein. Among roughly 690,000 distinct CDR3 sequences listed, less than 25% were seen once. These records were also assigned to another study, of T cells expressing NK-cell markers.

This TCR derives from a woman younger than 35 in good health. The rearrangement joins TRBV27 to TRBJ2-1, with 10 bases matching TRBD1. Input material: PBMCs. CDR3 amino acids: CASSYRDRGMNEQFF. CDR3 sequence (DNA): TGTGCCAGCAGTTACCGGGACAGGGGAATGAATGAGCAGTTCTTC.